This TCR beta chain came from a study of blood T cell repertoires in COVID-19. Data came from immunoSEQ multiplex PCR; TCRdb stores just in-frame clones and leaves some out. The sample records about 220,000 clones, roughly four fifths being singletons. The CDR3 extends over 13 amino acids. Trimming cost V 5 bases and J 9 bases, with 15 bases left between them. Germline-derived CDR1 and CDR2 are SGHNT and YYREEE (reference sequence). The chain combines TRBV5-4 with TRBJ1-5, with D unclear. The material sequenced was peripheral blood. This TCR derives from a woman aged 65 to 85 with COVID-19, enrolled during active disease. CDR3 DNA: TGTGCCAGCAGTCGGCGGCCGGCTTCGCCCCAGCATTTT. Residues: CASSRRPASPQHF.